Described below is a single TCR beta chain sequence and its context. Its antigen is currently unknown. This sample is drawn from a study of radiotherapy plus CTLA-4 blockade in lung cancer. Study context: Patients showed objective responses in 15% to 20% of cases, and disease control was achieved by 25% to 35%.

Findings and limits, study-wide: Interferon-beta and early blood T cell clone dynamics reportedly predicted response best. Researchers report tumor-derived TCR clones expanding in blood after radiotherapy plus ipilimumab.

Sequenced by immunoSEQ multiplex PCR; TCRdb stores in-frame clones only, minus some. The sample lists some 49,000 clones, about 85% seen once, with roughly a quarter in the top ten. The sample in question was peripheral blood, obtained from a patient treated with radiotherapy plus ipilimumab. This sequence originates from a human donor with non-small cell lung cancer whose response to radiotherapy plus ipilimumab could not be evaluated.

The CDR3 coding sequence is TGTGCCAGCAGCGTAGCAGGGACTAGTCCCCATGAGCAGTTCTTC. Translating gives CASSVAGTSPHEQFF. The chain employs TRBV9 and TRBJ2-1; 8 bases match TRBD2. The CDR3 has 15 amino acids. Trimming cost V 0 bases and J 8 bases; bases outside gene matches: 7. From germline, CDR1 is SGDLS and CDR2 YYNGEE.